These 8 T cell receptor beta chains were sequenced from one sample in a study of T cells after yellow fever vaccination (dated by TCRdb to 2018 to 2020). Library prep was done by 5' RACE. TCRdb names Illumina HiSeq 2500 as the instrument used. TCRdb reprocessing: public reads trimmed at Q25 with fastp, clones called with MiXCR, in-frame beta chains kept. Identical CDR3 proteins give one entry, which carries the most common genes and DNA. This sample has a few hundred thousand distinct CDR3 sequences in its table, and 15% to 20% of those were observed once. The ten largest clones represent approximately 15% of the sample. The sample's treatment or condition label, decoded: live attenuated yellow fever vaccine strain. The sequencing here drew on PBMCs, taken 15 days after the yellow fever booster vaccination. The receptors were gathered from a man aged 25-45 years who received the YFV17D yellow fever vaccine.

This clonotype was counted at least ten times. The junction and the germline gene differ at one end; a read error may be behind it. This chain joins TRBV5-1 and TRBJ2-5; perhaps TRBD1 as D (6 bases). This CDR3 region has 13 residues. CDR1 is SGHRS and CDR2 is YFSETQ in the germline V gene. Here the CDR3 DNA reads TGTGCCAGCAGCTTAGGGGGCCAAGAGACCCAGTACTTC. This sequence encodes CASSLGGQETQYF.

Here the CDR3 reads CASSLGRFYEQYF. Here the CDR3 DNA reads TGTGCCAGCAGCCTGGGACGGTTCTACGAGCAGTACTTC. The chain recombines TRBV13 with TRBJ2-7; the D call may be TRBD1 or TRBD2 (5 bases each). CDR3 length: 13 residues. Trimming left V 5 bases short and J 3 bases short, with 11 bases between. Germline CDR1 PRHDT, CDR2 FYEKMQ (reference sequence).

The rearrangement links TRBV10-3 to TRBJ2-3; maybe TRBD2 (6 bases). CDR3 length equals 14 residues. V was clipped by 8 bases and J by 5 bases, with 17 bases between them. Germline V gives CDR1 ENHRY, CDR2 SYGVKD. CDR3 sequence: CAIYRGAGGDTQYF. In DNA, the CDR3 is TGTGCCATCTATAGGGGAGCCGGGGGAGATACGCAGTATTTT.

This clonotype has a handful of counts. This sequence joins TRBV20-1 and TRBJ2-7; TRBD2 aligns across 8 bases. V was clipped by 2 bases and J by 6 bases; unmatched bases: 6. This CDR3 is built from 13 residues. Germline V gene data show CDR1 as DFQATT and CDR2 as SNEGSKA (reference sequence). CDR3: CSARRAGGGEQYF. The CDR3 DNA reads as TGCAGTGCTAGAAGGGCGGGAGGAGGCGAGCAGTACTTC.

As DNA, the CDR3 is TGTGCCAGCAGTTACAGACTAGGGGGGACAGATACGCAGTATTTT. It encodes CASSYRLGGTDTQYF. The V and J genes are TRBV6-5 and TRBJ2-3; D is perhaps TRBD1 or TRBD2 (6 bases each). The germline V and J ends were trimmed by 2 bases and 3 bases, with 12 bases remaining between them. The germline gives CDR1 MNHEY, CDR2 SVGAGI. This CDR3 is built from 15 residues.

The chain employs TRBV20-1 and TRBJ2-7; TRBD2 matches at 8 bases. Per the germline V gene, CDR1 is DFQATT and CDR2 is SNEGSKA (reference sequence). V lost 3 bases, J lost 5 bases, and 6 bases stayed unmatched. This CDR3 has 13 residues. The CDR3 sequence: CSASGRASHEQYF. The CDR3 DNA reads TGCAGTGCTAGCGGGAGGGCCTCTCACGAGCAGTACTTC.

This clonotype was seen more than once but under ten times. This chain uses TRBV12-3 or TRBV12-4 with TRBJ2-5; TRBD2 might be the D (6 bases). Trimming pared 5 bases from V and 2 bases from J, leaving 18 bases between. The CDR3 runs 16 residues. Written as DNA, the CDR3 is TGTGCCAGCAGTCCTATAAGCGGCGGGGTTCAAGAGACCCAGTACTTC. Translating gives CASSPISGGVQETQYF.

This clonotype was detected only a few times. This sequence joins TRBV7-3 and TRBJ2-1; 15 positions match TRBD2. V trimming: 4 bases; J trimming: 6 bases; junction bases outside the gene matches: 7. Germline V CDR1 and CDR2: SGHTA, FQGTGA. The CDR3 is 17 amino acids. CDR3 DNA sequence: TGTGCCAGCAGCTCCCATCGGGGACTAGCGGGAGGCAATGAGCAGTTCTTC. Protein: CASSSHRGLAGGNEQFF.